A single sample gave rise to the 4 T cell receptor beta chains below, sequenced in a study of cytomegalovirus exposure and HLA in healthy donors. This PCR relied on a set of 60 Vbeta primers and 13 Jbeta primers. TCRdb keeps only in-frame clones here, not all; method: immunoSEQ multiplex PCR. Here the sample spans more than 80,000 clones, more than 60% being singletons. Sequencing was done on a sample of PBMCs. The receptors were gathered from a man aged 35 to 55 in good health and CMV-seronegative.

The V gene is TRBV4-1, the J gene TRBJ2-2, with D possibly being TRBD1 (6 bases). Trimming cost V 1 base and J 3 bases, with 9 bases left between them. Germline CDR1 and CDR2: MGHRA and YSYEKL. The CDR3 length is 15 residues. The CDR3 protein is CASSQGAGDTGELFF. The DNA for the CDR3 is TGCGCCAGCAGCCAAGGGGCAGGGGACACCGGGGAGCTGTTTTTT.

V and J are TRBV18 and TRBJ2-5; perhaps TRBD2 as D (6 bases). The CDR3 loop spans 16 amino acids. V lost 4 bases, J lost 5 bases, and 20 bases lay in between. Germline V gene data show CDR1 as KGHSH and CDR2 as LQKENI. DNA of the CDR3: TGTGCCAGCTCACAGGGTCGACTAGTTGAATGGGAGACCCAGTACTTC. Its protein is CASSQGRLVEWETQYF. The complete variable domain, with remaining parts taken from reference TRBV18 and TRBJ2-5, reads NAGVMQNPRHLVRRRGQEARLRCSPMKGHSHVYWYRQLPEEGLKFMVYLQKENIIDESGMPKERFSAEFPKEGPSILRIQQVVRGDSAAYFCASSQGRLVEWETQYFGPGTRLLVL.

This clone was seen only once. V gene TRBV7-2 combines with J gene TRBJ2-5, with TRBD2 matching over 9 bases. Germline values: CDR1 SGHTA, CDR2 FQGNSA. Trimming removed 1 base from V and 5 bases from J; junction bases left unmatched: 5. The CDR3 length is 15 residues. Here the CDR3 DNA reads TGTGCCAGCAGCTTAGTGGCGGGGGGGCGGGAGACCCAGTACTTC. Its translation: CASSLVAGGRETQYF. Combining the CDR3 with reference TRBV7-2 and TRBJ2-5 gives the whole variable domain GAGVSQSPSNKVTEKGKDVELRCDPISGHTALYWYRQSLGQGLEFLIYFQGNSAPDKSGLPSDRFSAERTGGSVSTLTIQRTQQEDSAVYLCASSLVAGGRETQYFGPGTRLLVL.

This sequence joins TRBV14 and TRBJ2-1; TRBD2 matches at 8 bases. V was pared by 8 bases and J by 0 bases, with 0 bases of the junction left unmatched. Per germline, CDR1 SGHDN and CDR2 FVKESK. CDR3 length: 13 residues. The CDR3 DNA is TGTGCCAGCGGGACTAGCTCCTACAATGAGCAGTTCTTC. Translated, it gives CASGTSSYNEQFF. Using reference TRBV14 and TRBJ2-1 for the parts outside the CDR3, the full variable domain is EAGVTQFPSHSVIEKGQTVTLRCDPISGHDNLYWYRRVMGKEIKFLLHFVKESKQDESGMPNNRFLAERTGGTYSTLKVQPAELEDSGVYFCASGTSSYNEQFFGPGTRLTVL.